Each of the 21 T cell receptor beta chains below was sequenced from the same sample in a study of technical replicates of blood from several donors. Method: immunoSEQ multiplex PCR; TCRdb's copy keeps in-frame clones and lacks some. Here the sample spans about 84,000 clones, roughly 93% being singletons. Sequenced material: T cells isolated from PBMCs. All receptors come from a human donor in good health.

CDR3 residues: CASITAGLAWNEQFF. The CDR3 nucleotides read TGTGCCAGCATAACGGCAGGCCTAGCGTGGAATGAGCAGTTCTTC. The J gene is TRBJ2-1, the V gene TRBV28; weak D call: TRBD2 (6 bases). Trimming shortened V by 7 bases and J by 7 bases, and 20 bases separated the two germline ends. The CDR3 is made up of 15 amino acids. Per germline, CDR1 MDHEN and CDR2 SYDVKM. The full variable domain, with the rest looked up from reference TRBV28 and TRBJ2-1, is DVKVTQSSRYLVKRTGEKVFLECVQDMDHENMFWYRQDPGLGLRLIYFSYDVKMKEKGDIPEGYSVSREKKERFSLILESASTNQTSMYLCASITAGLAWNEQFFGPGTRLTVL.

J is TRBJ1-2 and V is TRBV2; a weak D match, TRBD1 (6 bases). V was pared by 6 bases and J by 6 bases, with 20 bases between. The CDR3 covers 15 residues. Per the germline V gene, CDR1 is SNHLY and CDR2 is FYNNEI. The CDR3 region is CASRLTGPGIDGYTF. Written as DNA, the CDR3 is TGTGCCAGCAGGTTAACAGGGCCGGGCATTGATGGCTACACCTTC.

This clone was picked up one time. The chain couples TRBV28 to TRBJ1-1, with D tentatively TRBD1 (6 bases). In germline, CDR1 is MDHEN, CDR2 SYDVKM. CDR3 length equals 17 residues. V gave up 0 bases and J gave up 0 bases, with 14 bases separating them. The DNA for the CDR3 is TGTGCCAGCAGTTTATGGGGGGCCGGGGCGATGAACACTGAAGCTTTCTTT. It translates to CASSLWGAGAMNTEAFF.

This chain connects TRBV5-1 to TRBJ1-2; 9 bases agree with TRBD1. The CDR3 spans 13 residues. V gave up 6 bases and J gave up 7 bases; unmatched junction bases: 7. Germline lookup yields CDR1 SGHRS and CDR2 YFSETQ. CDR3 DNA sequence: TGCGCCAGCACGGACAGGGGTTTCTCTGGCTACACCTTC. Its protein is CASTDRGFSGYTF.

The sample holds one count of this clone. The rearrangement links TRBV19 to TRBJ2-1; D is possibly TRBD1 (6 bases). The CDR3 is made up of 17 amino acids. V was clipped by 0 bases and J by 2 bases, with 14 bases between them. CDR1 is LNHDA and CDR2 is SQIVND in the germline V gene (reference sequence). The CDR3 nucleotides are TGTGCCAGTAGTATAGATCTGGGGGCGAACCCCTACAATGAGCAGTTCTTC. The encoded protein is CASSIDLGANPYNEQFF.

V gene TRBV4-1 combines with J gene TRBJ2-7; D may be TRBD1 (5 bases). Germline CDR1 reads MGHRA; CDR2 reads YSYEKL. The CDR3 covers 15 residues. Deletions cut 0 bases from V and 2 bases from J, with 11 bases between. CDR3 protein: CASSQDGPGPYEQYF. The CDR3 region has the DNA TGCGCCAGCAGCCAAGATGGGCCAGGGCCCTACGAGCAGTACTTC.

This chain uses TRBV28 with TRBJ1-1, with D maybe TRBD1 (5 bases). This CDR3 spans 14 amino acids. The V gene's germline CDR1 is MDHEN and CDR2 SYDVKM. V lost 6 bases to trimming and J lost 2 bases, with 13 bases between them. The CDR3 DNA sequence: TGTGCCAGCAGGGGGGGGACGGCTAACACTGAAGCTTTCTTT. The encoded protein is CASRGGTANTEAFF.

This clone was recorded once. V usage is TRBV19 and J usage is TRBJ1-2; 8 bases align to TRBD1. The CDR3 loop spans 14 amino acids. Germline lookup yields CDR1 LNHDA and CDR2 SQIVND (reference sequence). V lost 5 bases to trimming and J lost 2 bases; unmatched junction nucleotides: 4. The CDR3 DNA follows: TGTGCCAGTAGTCCGGACAGGGCCAACTATGGCTACACCTTC. Translated, it gives CASSPDRANYGYTF.

This clone has just one count. The chain couples TRBV5-1 to TRBJ1-5, with D perhaps matching TRBD1 (5 bases). Looked up from germline, CDR1 is SGHRS and CDR2 is YFSETQ. The CDR3 extends over 14 amino acids. Trimming pared 8 bases from V and 1 base from J, leaving 13 bases between. CDR3 loop: CASRGGDSNQPQHF. The DNA of the CDR3 is TGCGCCAGTCGGGGGGGGGACAGCAATCAGCCCCAGCATTTT. Variable domain in full (rest from reference TRBV5-1 and TRBJ1-5): KAGVTQTPRYLIKTRGQQVTLSCSPISGHRSVSWYQQTPGQGLQFLFEYFSETQRNKGNFPGRFSGRQFSNSRSEMNVSTLELGDSALYLCASRGGDSNQPQHFGDGTRLSIL.

J is TRBJ2-1 and V is TRBV4-1, with 8 bases aligning to TRBD1. The V gene end was trimmed by 2 bases and the J gene end by 7 bases; junction bases not matched to a gene: 10. CDR3 size: 16 residues. The germline V gene has CDR1 MGHRA and CDR2 YSYEKL. As DNA, the CDR3 is TGCGCCAGCAGCCAAAGCCCAGGGGGCGGTAGGAATGAGCAGTTCTTC. It is translated as CASSQSPGGGRNEQFF.

The rearrangement uses TRBV27 and TRBJ2-7; weak D call: TRBD1 (6 bases). The germline gives CDR1 MNHEY, CDR2 SMNVEV (reference sequence). V was clipped by 5 bases and J by 3 bases, with 11 bases between them. CDR3 length equals 13 residues. Here the CDR3 reads CASSPRDIYEQYF. In DNA, the CDR3 is TGTGCCAGCAGTCCGAGGGACATCTACGAGCAGTACTTC.

V gene TRBV11-1 combines with J gene TRBJ2-3, with D possibly being TRBD1 (5 bases). Trimming cost V 3 bases and J 9 bases, with 19 bases left between them. This CDR3 is 15 amino acids long. Germline assignment: CDR1 SGHAT and CDR2 FQDESV (reference sequence). The CDR3 loop reads CASSLLQATAGTQYF. The CDR3 DNA reads TGTGCCAGCAGCTTGTTACAGGCGACCGCTGGGACGCAGTATTTT.

The chain has TRBV28 and TRBJ2-7, with D possibly being TRBD2 (5 bases). V lost 6 bases and J 5 bases, leaving 23 bases between the germline ends. In germline, CDR1 is MDHEN, CDR2 SYDVKM. This CDR3 comprises 16 residues. CDR3 coding DNA: TGTGCCAGCAGCACCCTCTCCCGATTAGCGTTCCACGAGCAGTACTTC. Encoded protein: CASSTLSRLAFHEQYF.

V and J are TRBV6-1 and TRBJ2-1; perhaps TRBD1 as D (6 bases). From germline, CDR1 is MNHNS and CDR2 SASEGT. The CDR3 contains 13 residues. V lost 6 bases and J 4 bases, leaving 10 bases between the germline ends. CDR3 residues: CASRKDRYNEQFF. The DNA of the CDR3 is TGTGCCAGCAGAAAAGACAGGTACAATGAGCAGTTCTTC.

CDR3 amino acids: CASSLAGVLPQPQHF. Written as DNA, the CDR3 is TGTGCCAGCAGCTTGGCCGGGGTACTACCCCAGCCCCAGCATTTT. This rearrangement joins TRBV5-6 to TRBJ1-5, with no clear D. The germline gives CDR1 SGHDT, CDR2 YYEEEE. V dropped 0 bases and J dropped 7 bases, with 14 bases sitting between them. The CDR3 is 15 amino acids.

The V and J genes are TRBV28 and TRBJ2-1, with 11 bases matching TRBD2. From germline, CDR1 is MDHEN and CDR2 SYDVKM. The CDR3 totals 16 residues. V lost 5 bases, J lost 1 base, and 4 bases stayed unmatched. The CDR3 DNA reads as TGTGCCAGCAGTCAAATAGCGGGAGGGTCCTACAATGAGCAGTTCTTC. Amino acids: CASSQIAGGSYNEQFF.

This clone was counted a single time. For the CDR3, the DNA is TGCGCCAGCAGCCACCGGAGCGGCACCGGGGAGCTGTTTTTT. Residues: CASSHRSGTGELFF. V is TRBV4-1 and J is TRBJ2-2, with D possibly matching TRBD2 (5 bases). CDR3 length: 14 amino acids. CDR1 MGHRA and CDR2 YSYEKL come from the germline V gene. The V end was cut by 3 bases, the J end by 4 bases, with 9 bases between.

This rearrangement joins TRBV4-1 to TRBJ1-1, with TRBD1 matching over 9 bases. V lost 1 base and J lost 6; bases outside the gene matches: 12. CDR1 is MGHRA, CDR2 YSYEKL, per germline. The length of the CDR3 is 17 residues. This CDR3 is CASSQAGQDRGKAEAFF. The CDR3 coding sequence is TGCGCCAGCAGCCAAGCGGGCCAGGACAGGGGAAAGGCTGAAGCTTTCTTT.

This clone was counted a single time. This chain links TRBV15 with TRBJ1-1; D gene ambiguous. The CDR3 totals 13 residues. The germline V gene has CDR1 LNHNV and CDR2 YYDKDF (reference sequence). Trimming left V 3 bases short and J 1 base short, with 6 bases between. The DNA of the CDR3 is TGTGCCACCAGCAGCAACAGGAACACTGAAGCTTTCTTT. Protein: CATSSNRNTEAFF.

The V call is TRBV7-6, the J call TRBJ2-7, with D possibly matching TRBD1 (6 bases). Germline CDR1 SGHVS, CDR2 FNYEAQ. V was pared by 4 bases and J by 2 bases, with 15 bases between. CDR3 length: 15 residues. The CDR3 loop reads CASSSGVVGTYEQYF. CDR3 DNA: TGTGCCAGCAGCTCAGGGGTTGTGGGTACCTACGAGCAGTACTTC.

The gene calls are TRBV6-1 and TRBJ2-3, with a possible D match to TRBD2 (6 bases). The germline CDR1 and CDR2 sequences are MNHNS and SASEGT. The V end was cut by 8 bases, the J end by 11 bases, with 20 bases between. The CDR3 has 13 amino acids. CDR3 residues: CASGRPAAAGQYF. The CDR3 bases are TGTGCCAGCGGACGCCCGGCGGCAGCGGGGCAGTATTTT.